These 8 T cell receptor beta chains came from one sample sequenced in a study of T cell responses to AZD1222 COVID-19 vaccine. Sequencing used immunoSEQ multiplex PCR; TCRdb keeps in-frame clones, though not all of them. The sample consists of around 100,000 clones, 80% to 95% of them appearing once. Here the sequenced sample was peripheral blood, taken on day 0 of AZD1222 vaccination. The receptors were sampled from an adult in good health.

Of note for this clone: Other DNA sequences in the sample encode the same CDR3. This chain connects TRBV29-1 to TRBJ2-7; D might be TRBD1 (6 bases). CDR3 length: 14 amino acids. Per the germline V gene, CDR1 is SQVTM and CDR2 is ANQGSEA. Trimming stripped 5 bases from V and 0 bases from J, with 14 bases between. As DNA, the CDR3 is TGCAGCGTTTCCCTACGACAGGACTCCTACGAGCAGTACTTC. Translation gives CSVSLRQDSYEQYF.

The chain links TRBV5-4 to TRBJ2-2; D may be TRBD1 (5 bases). The CDR3 runs to 16 residues. Germline V CDR1 and CDR2: SGHNT, YYREEE (reference sequence). Trimming removed 4 bases from V and 3 bases from J, with 16 bases in between. CDR3 coding DNA: TGTGCCAGCAGCGATCCCAGGCAGGGTGACACCGGGGAGCTGTTTTTT. Translation gives CASSDPRQGDTGELFF.

This chain connects TRBV19 to TRBJ1-3, with unresolved D. Trimming left V 3 bases short and J 0 bases short, with 12 bases between. The CDR3 extends over 16 amino acids. In germline, CDR1 is LNHDA, CDR2 SQIVND (reference sequence). CDR3 coding DNA: TGTGCCAGTAGTATCAAAGGAAGATACTCTGGAAACACCATATATTTT. The encoded protein is CASSIKGRYSGNTIYF. The full variable domain, in which reference TRBV19 and TRBJ1-3 provide the parts outside the CDR3, is DGGITQSPKYLFRKEGQNVTLSCEQNLNHDAMYWYRQDPGQGLRLIYYSQIVNDFQKGDIAEGYSVSREKKESFPLTVTSAQKNPTAFYLCASSIKGRYSGNTIYFGEGSWLTVV.

The gene calls are TRBV3-1 (or the pseudogene TRBV3-2) and TRBJ2-2; 7 nucleotides agree with TRBD1. The CDR3 covers 14 residues. Unmatched junction bases numbered 9, after V lost 4 bases and J lost 10 bases. Germline CDR1 LGHDT, CDR2 YNNKEL (reference sequence). For the CDR3, the DNA is TGTGCCAGCAGCCCCCCGGACAGGTTTACGGAGCTGTTTTTT. Its translation: CASSPPDRFTELFF.

The table lists this clone with a count of one. CDR3 nucleotides: TGTGCCAGCAGCTCGACAGGGAACACCGGGGAGCTGTTTTTT. Translated, it gives CASSSTGNTGELFF. The rearrangement joins TRBV7-2 to TRBJ2-2; D perhaps matches TRBD1 (6 bases). The CDR3 consists of 14 residues. The germline V gene has CDR1 SGHTA and CDR2 FQGNSA. The ends were cut back, 4 bases at V and 1 base at J, with 7 bases in the middle.

The V gene is TRBV4-1, the J gene TRBJ2-2; 12 bases are shared with TRBD2. The length of the CDR3 is 19 residues. CDR1 is MGHRA and CDR2 is YSYEKL in the germline V gene. The V gene end was trimmed by 1 base and the J gene end by 4 bases; junction bases not matched to a gene: 10. The CDR3 DNA is TGCGCCAGCAGCCAAGTAGGGCTAGCGGGAGGGCCAGGCACCGGGGAGCTGTTTTTT. This encodes CASSQVGLAGGPGTGELFF.

This chain connects TRBV4-2 to TRBJ1-6; D gene ambiguous. Germline-derived CDR1 and CDR2 are LGHNA and YNFKEQ. Deletions cut 0 bases from V and 7 bases from J, with 4 bases between. The CDR3 has 13 residues. CDR3 amino acids: CASSQEDNSPLHF. DNA of the CDR3: TGTGCCAGCAGCCAAGAGGACAATTCACCCCTCCACTTT.

V gene TRBV29-1 combines with J gene TRBJ1-3; D remains unclear. The V and J ends lost 7 bases and 0 bases respectively, with 13 bases between them. The germline gives CDR1 SQVTM, CDR2 ANQGSEA. The CDR3 extends over 14 amino acids. CDR3 DNA: TGCAGCGCTATAAGGTCGAGCTCTGGAAACACCATATATTTT. This translates into CSAIRSSSGNTIYF.